This T cell receptor beta chain was observed in a study of STAT5B mutations in CD4+ large granular lymphocyte leukemia. This clone was seen more than once but under ten times. The protocol was immunoSEQ multiplex PCR, while the TCRdb copy is restricted to in-frame clones and leaves out a portion. The sample contains about 30,000 clones, about three quarters of which appear only once. The source material was CD4+ T cells from blood buffy coats. The source of this sequence is a human donor in good health.

CDR3 in amino acids: CASSLGLSGSPLHF. For the CDR3, the DNA is TGTGCCAGCAGTTTGGGATTGAGCGGTTCACCCCTCCACTTT. V and J are TRBV2 and TRBJ1-6; D is unclear. CDR1 and CDR2 from the germline V gene are SNHLY and FYNNEI. The CDR3 runs to 14 residues. The V end lost 5 bases, the J end lost 9 bases, and 14 bases lay between the germline ends.